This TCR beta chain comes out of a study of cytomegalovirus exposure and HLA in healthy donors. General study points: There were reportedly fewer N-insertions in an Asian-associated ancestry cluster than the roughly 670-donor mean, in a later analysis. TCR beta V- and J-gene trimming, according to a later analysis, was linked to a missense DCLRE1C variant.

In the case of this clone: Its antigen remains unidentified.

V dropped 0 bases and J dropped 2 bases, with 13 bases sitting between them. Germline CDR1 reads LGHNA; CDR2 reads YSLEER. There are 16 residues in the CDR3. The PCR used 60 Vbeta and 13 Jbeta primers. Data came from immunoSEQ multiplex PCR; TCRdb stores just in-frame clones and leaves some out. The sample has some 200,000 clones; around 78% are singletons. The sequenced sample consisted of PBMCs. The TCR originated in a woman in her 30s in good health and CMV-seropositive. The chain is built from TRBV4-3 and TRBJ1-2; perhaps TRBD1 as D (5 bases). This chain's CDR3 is CASSQDWRQSNYGYTF. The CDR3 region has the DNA TGCGCCAGCAGCCAAGATTGGCGACAGTCGAACTATGGCTACACCTTC.